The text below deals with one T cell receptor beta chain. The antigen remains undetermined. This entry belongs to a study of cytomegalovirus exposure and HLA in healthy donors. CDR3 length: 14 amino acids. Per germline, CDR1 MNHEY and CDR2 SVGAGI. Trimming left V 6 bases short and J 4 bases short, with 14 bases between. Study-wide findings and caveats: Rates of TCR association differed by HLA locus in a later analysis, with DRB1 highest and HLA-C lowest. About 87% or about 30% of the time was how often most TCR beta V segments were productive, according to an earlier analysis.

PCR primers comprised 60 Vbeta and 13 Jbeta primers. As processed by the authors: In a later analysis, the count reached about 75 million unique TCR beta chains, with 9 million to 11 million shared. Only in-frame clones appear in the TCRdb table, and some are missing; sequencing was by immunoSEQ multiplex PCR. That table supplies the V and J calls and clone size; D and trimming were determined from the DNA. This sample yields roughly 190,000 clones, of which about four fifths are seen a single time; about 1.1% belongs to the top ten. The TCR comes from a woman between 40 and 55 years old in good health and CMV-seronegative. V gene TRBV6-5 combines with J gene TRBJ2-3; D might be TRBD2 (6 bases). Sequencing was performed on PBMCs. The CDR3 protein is CASSPGLHSDTQYF. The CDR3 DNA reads TGTGCCAGCAGCCCGGGACTTCACTCAGATACGCAGTATTTT.